The rows below give T cell receptor beta chains drawn from one sample of a study of blood T cell repertoires in COVID-19. TCRdb's copy holds only in-frame clones and misses some; the assay was immunoSEQ multiplex PCR. The sample lists approximately 28,000 clones; roughly 80% were seen once. Specimen: peripheral blood. The source is a woman in her 70s with active or convalescent COVID-19. CDR3s include the opening cysteine and the closing phenylalanine or tryptophan. The D gene is left open where the match is weak. Clone size is shown for a subset of rows, as once, few, many or a class of expanded clone.

J gene | D gene | clone size | V gene | CDR3 DNA | CDR3 protein
TRBJ1-4 | . | . | TRBV30 | TGTGCCTGGAGTGTACGCGGGGGGCGCAAGGGAAAACTGTTTTTT | CAWSVRGGRKGKLFF
TRBJ2-5 | TRBD2 | . | TRBV25-1 | TGTGCCAGCAGTGAATATAGGGCTAGCGGGGCTCAAGAGACCCAGTACTTC | CASSEYRASGAQETQYF
TRBJ2-7 | . | . | TRBV27 | TGTGCCAGCAGTTTGTCTTCCCAAGCACTCTACGAGCAGTACTTC | CASSLSSQALYEQYF
TRBJ2-1 | TRBD2 | . | TRBV5-4 | TGTGCCAGCAGCGATTCCGGGCTAGCGGGCACTAATGAGCAGTTCTTC | CASSDSGLAGTNEQFF
TRBJ1-1 | . | . | TRBV5-8 | TGTGCCAGCAGCTTTAGACAGACAGTACAAGTTAAAGCTTTCTTT | CASSFRQTVQVKAFF
TRBJ2-1 | TRBD2 | . | TRBV9 | TGTGCCAGCAGCGTAGTATCCCTAGCGGGGAGCTCCTACAATGAGCAGTTCTTC | CASSVVSLAGSSYNEQFF
TRBJ2-2 | . | few | TRBV7-8 | TGTGCCAGCAGCTACCGGGTCGCCACCGGGGAGCTGTTTTTT | CASSYRVATGELFF
TRBJ1-4 | TRBD1 | . | TRBV28 | TGTGCCAGCAGTTTAGGGACAGGCCCTAATGAAAAACTGTTTTTT | CASSLGTGPNEKLFF
TRBJ2-6 | . | . | TRBV28 | TGTGCCAGCAGCACAGGTAGATTCAACGTCCTGACTTTC | CASSTGRFNVLTF
TRBJ1-1 | . | . | TRBV20-1 | TGCAGTGCTAGTCTGGCGGATCGGACTGAAGCTTTCTTT | CSASLADRTEAFF
TRBJ2-1 | . | . | TRBV6-2/TRBV6-3 | TGTGCCAGCAGCCGCTTAAAAACTACAGGGAATTCCTACAATGAGCAGTTCTTC | CASSRLKTTGNSYNEQFF
TRBJ1-1 | TRBD1 | . | TRBV23-1 | TGCGCCAGCAGCCGAAGGGACAGTGAAGCTTTCTTT | CASSRRDSEAFF
TRBJ1-2 | TRBD1 | . | TRBV5-6 | TGTGCCAGCAGCACCGGGACAGGGGTGCACTATGGCTACACCTTC | CASSTGTGVHYGYTF
TRBJ2-1 | TRBD2 | . | TRBV28 | TGTGCCAGCAGTCTGCCCTCTAGCGGAAGAAACAATGAGCAGTTCTTC | CASSLPSSGRNNEQFF
TRBJ1-3 | . | . | TRBV5-1 | TGCGCCAGCAGCTTGGCCCAGGGTTCTGGAAACACCATATATTTT | CASSLAQGSGNTIYF
TRBJ2-1 | TRBD2 | once | TRBV3-1/TRBV3-2 | TGTGCCAGCAGCCAAGGAGCGGGAGGCTTATTCTTC | CASSQGAGGLFF
TRBJ2-1 | . | . | TRBV3-1/TRBV3-2 | TGTGCCAGCTCCAAGGCCAGCGGAGGGAGGAATGAGCAGTTCTTC | CASSKASGGRNEQFF
TRBJ2-5 | TRBD1 | . | TRBV5-4 | TGTGCCAGCAGCCCGGGACAGCTAGTTGGGGAGACCCAGTACTTC | CASSPGQLVGETQYF
TRBJ2-3 | . | . | TRBV27 | TGTGCCAGCAGTTTAGATGAGGCGGGTTACGGAGGTACGCAGTATTTT | CASSLDEAGYGGTQYF
TRBJ2-3 | . | . | TRBV7-9 | TGTGCCAGCAGCTTAGGTGGCGGGTACACAGATACGCAGTATTTT | CASSLGGGYTDTQYF
TRBJ2-5 | TRBD2 | . | TRBV5-1 | TGCGCCAGCAGCTCTCCGGAGCTAGCGGGTCAAGAGACCCAGTACTTC | CASSSPELAGQETQYF
TRBJ1-5 | . | few | TRBV18 | TGTGCCAGTGTACAGGCCGCTAGCAATCAGCCCCAGCATTTT | CASVQAASNQPQHF
TRBJ1-5 | . | . | TRBV6-2/TRBV6-3 | TGTGCCAGCAGCTCCCAGTGGAGCAATCAGCCCCAGCATTTT | CASSSQWSNQPQHF
TRBJ2-7 | . | . | TRBV5-8 | TGTGCCAGCAGCCTGGCATCCGAGCAGTACTTC | CASSLASEQYF
TRBJ1-1 | . | . | TRBV27 | TGTGCCAGCAGTCAAAGGGGGAACACTGAAGCTTTCTTT | CASSQRGNTEAFF
TRBJ2-7 | TRBD1 | . | TRBV29-1 | TGCAGCGCCGGGACAGGGGGGTTCGAGCAGTACTTC | CSAGTGGFEQYF
TRBJ1-3 | . | . | TRBV30 | TGTGCCTGGAGTGTAGCAGGGCTAAGCTCTGGAAACACCATATATTTT | CAWSVAGLSSGNTIYF
TRBJ1-6 | . | . | TRBV9 | TGTGCCAGCAGCGTAGATCAAGGGGCAGGAAATTCACCCCTCCACTTT | CASSVDQGAGNSPLHF
TRBJ2-1 | TRBD1 | . | TRBV7-8 | TGTGCCAGCAGCTACCGGGACAGGATATTCTTC | CASSYRDRIFF
TRBJ2-1 | . | . | TRBV18 | TGTGCCAGCTCCCCGGGACAATCTGTCTCCTACAATGAGCAGTTCTTC | CASSPGQSVSYNEQFF
TRBJ1-5 | . | . | TRBV28 | TGTGCCAGCGGTTTACAGGTCAATCAGCCCCAGCATTTT | CASGLQVNQPQHF
TRBJ1-4 | . | . | TRBV5-6 | TGTGCCAGCAGCACCGCCGGGACAAGTAATGAAAAACTGTTTTTT | CASSTAGTSNEKLFF
TRBJ2-5 | TRBD1 | . | TRBV7-2 | TGTGCCAGCAGCCATGTTTCGACAGGGCGCGGAGAGACCCAGTACTTC | CASSHVSTGRGETQYF
TRBJ2-2 | . | . | TRBV3-1/TRBV3-2 | TGTGCCAGCAGCCACTCATGGGACTCGTTAAACACCGGGGAGCTGTTTTTT | CASSHSWDSLNTGELFF
TRBJ2-2 | . | few | TRBV7-9 | TGTGCCAGCAGCATTCGGCGGGGAATTAACACCGGGGAGCTGTTTTTT | CASSIRRGINTGELFF
TRBJ1-6 | TRBD1 | . | TRBV7-8 | TGTGCCAGCAGCTGGGGACAGGGGGCTCGTTCACCCCTCCACTTT | CASSWGQGARSPLHF
TRBJ1-1 | . | . | TRBV5-1 | TGCGCCAGCAGCTTCGGGTCTGGGTTCGGCACTGAAGCTTTCTTT | CASSFGSGFGTEAFF
TRBJ1-2 | . | . | TRBV9 | TGTGCCAGCAGCGTAGCTACGGGGGGTGGCTATGGCTACACCTTC | CASSVATGGGYGYTF
TRBJ2-1 | TRBD1 | . | TRBV24-1 | TGTGCCACCAGTGATGTAGCTGGGACAGGTTCATACAATGAGCAGTTCTTC | CATSDVAGTGSYNEQFF
TRBJ1-6 | . | . | TRBV30 | TGTGCCTGTAGAAGGGAGATGAATTCACCCCTCCACTTT | CACRREMNSPLHF
TRBJ2-1 | TRBD1 | . | TRBV5-1 | TGCGCCAGCAGCTTGGCCCCCGACAGGGGGATCTACAATGAGCAGTTCTTC | CASSLAPDRGIYNEQFF
TRBJ2-1 | . | medium-sized | TRBV6-2/TRBV6-3 | TGTGCCAGCAGCCCCAGGGGGGTCCGGTCGGAGAATGAGCAGTTCTTC | CASSPRGVRSENEQFF
TRBJ1-5 | . | . | TRBV29-1 | TGCAGCGTTGTCGGGGACTGGGATCAGCCCCAGCATTTT | CSVVGDWDQPQHF